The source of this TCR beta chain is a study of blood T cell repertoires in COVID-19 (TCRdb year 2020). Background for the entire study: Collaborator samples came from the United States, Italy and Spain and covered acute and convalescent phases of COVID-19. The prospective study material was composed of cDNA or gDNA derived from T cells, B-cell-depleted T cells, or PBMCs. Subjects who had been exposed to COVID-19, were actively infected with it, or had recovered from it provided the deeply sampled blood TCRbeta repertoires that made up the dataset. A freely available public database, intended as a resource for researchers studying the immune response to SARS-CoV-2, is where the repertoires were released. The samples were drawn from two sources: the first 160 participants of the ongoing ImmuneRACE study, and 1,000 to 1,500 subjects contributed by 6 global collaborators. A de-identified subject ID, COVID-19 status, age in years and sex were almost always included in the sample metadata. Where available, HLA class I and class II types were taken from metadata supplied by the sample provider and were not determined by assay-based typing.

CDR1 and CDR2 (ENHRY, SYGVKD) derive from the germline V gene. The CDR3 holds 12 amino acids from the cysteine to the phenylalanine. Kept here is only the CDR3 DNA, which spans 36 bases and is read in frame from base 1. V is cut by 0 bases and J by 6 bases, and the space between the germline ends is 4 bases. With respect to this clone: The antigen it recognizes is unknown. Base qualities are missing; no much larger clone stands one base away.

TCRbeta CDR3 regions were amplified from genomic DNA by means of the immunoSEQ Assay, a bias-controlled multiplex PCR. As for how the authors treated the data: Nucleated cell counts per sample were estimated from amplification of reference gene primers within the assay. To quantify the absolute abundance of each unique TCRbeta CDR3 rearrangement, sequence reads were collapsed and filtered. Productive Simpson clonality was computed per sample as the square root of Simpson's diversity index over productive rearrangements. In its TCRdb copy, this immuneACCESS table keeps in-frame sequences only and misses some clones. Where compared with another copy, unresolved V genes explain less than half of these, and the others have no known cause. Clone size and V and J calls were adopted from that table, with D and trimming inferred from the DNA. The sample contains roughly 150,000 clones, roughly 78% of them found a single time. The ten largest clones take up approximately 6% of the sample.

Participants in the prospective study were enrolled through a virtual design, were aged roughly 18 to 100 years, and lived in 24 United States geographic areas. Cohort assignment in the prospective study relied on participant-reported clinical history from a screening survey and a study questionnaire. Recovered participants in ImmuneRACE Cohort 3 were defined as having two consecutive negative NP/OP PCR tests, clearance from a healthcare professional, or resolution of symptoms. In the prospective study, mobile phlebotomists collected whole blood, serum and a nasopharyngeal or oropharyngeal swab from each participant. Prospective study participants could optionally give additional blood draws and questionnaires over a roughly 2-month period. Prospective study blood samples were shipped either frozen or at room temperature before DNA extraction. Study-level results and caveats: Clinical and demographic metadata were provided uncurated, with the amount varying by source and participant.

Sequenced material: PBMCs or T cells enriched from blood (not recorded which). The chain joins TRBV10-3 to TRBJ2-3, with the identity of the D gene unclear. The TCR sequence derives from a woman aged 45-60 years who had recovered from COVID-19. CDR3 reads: CAISESRDTQYF. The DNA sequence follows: TGTGCCATCAGTGAGTCGAGGGATACGCAGTATTTT.